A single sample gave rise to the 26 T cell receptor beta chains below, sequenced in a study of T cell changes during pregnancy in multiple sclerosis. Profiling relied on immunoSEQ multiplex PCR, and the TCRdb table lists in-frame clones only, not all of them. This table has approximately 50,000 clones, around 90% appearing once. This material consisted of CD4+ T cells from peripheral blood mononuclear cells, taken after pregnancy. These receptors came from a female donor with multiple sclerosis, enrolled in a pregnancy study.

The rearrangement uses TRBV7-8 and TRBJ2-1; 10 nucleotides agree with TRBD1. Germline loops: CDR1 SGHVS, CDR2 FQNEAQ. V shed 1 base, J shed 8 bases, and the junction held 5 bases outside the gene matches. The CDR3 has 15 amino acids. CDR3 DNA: TGTGCCAGCAGCTTAGTGGGGGACAGGGGCCATGAGCAGTTCTTC. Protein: CASSLVGDRGHEQFF.

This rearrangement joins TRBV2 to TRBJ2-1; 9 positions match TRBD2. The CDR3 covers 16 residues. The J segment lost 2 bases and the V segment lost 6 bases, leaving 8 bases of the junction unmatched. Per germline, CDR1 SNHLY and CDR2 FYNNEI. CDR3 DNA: TGTGCCAGCAGCTTAGCGGGAGATTTAACCTACAATGAGCAGTTCTTC. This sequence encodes CASSLAGDLTYNEQFF.

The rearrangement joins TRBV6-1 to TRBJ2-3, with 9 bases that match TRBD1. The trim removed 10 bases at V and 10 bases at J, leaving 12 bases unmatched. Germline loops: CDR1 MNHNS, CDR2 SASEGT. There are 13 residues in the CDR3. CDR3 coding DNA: TGTGCCACCTCGGGACAGGGCGTAAGTCCGCAGTATTTT. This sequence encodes CATSGQGVSPQYF.

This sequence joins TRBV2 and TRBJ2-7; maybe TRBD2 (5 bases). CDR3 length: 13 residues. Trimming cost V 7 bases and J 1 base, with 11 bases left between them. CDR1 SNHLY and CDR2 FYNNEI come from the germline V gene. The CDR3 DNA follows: TGTGCCAGCAACCAGCGGATATCCTACGAGCAGTACTTC. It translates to CASNQRISYEQYF.

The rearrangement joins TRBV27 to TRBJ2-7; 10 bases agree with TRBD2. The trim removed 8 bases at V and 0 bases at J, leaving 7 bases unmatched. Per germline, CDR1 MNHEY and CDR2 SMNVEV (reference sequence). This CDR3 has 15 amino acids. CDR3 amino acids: CASGRASGSSYEQYF. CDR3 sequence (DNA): TGTGCCAGCGGCCGGGCTAGCGGGAGCTCCTACGAGCAGTACTTC.

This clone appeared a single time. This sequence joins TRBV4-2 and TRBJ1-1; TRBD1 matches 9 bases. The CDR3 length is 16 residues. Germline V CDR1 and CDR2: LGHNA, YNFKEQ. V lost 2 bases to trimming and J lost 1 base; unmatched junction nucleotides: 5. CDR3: CASSQKKGQGNTEAFF. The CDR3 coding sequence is TGTGCCAGCAGCCAAAAAAAGGGACAGGGGAACACTGAAGCTTTCTTT.

The CDR3 protein is CASNRDRVNQPQHF. The CDR3 DNA reads TGTGCCAGCAACCGGGACAGGGTAAATCAGCCCCAGCATTTT. This chain links TRBV2 with TRBJ1-5; TRBD1 aligns across 9 bases. Germline-derived CDR1 and CDR2 are SNHLY and FYNNEI. J was trimmed by 4 bases and V by 7 bases; bases with no gene match: 5. The CDR3 is made up of 14 amino acids.

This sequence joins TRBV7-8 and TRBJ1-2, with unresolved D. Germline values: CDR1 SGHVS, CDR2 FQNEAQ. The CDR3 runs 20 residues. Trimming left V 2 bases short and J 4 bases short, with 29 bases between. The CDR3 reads CASSLMWSQEGYGRVYGYTF. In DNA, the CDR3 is TGTGCCAGCAGCTTAATGTGGAGCCAGGAAGGGTACGGGAGAGTCTATGGCTACACCTTC.

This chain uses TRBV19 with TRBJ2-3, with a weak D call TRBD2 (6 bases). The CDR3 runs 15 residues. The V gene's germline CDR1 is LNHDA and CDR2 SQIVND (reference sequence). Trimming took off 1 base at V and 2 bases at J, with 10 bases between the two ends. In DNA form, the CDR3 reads TGTGCCAGTAGTATAGGCTCGGGACTCACAGATACGCAGTATTTT. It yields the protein CASSIGSGLTDTQYF.

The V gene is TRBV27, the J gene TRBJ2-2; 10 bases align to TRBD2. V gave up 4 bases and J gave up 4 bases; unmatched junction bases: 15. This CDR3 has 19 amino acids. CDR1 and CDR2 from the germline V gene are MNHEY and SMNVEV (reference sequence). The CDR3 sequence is CASSSLAGMGWRGTGELFF. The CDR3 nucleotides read TGTGCCAGCAGTTCACTAGCGGGGATGGGTTGGAGGGGCACCGGGGAGCTGTTTTTT.

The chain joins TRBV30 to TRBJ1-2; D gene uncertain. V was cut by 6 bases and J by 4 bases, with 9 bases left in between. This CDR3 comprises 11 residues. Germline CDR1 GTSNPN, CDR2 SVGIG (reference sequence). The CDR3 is CACTVLYGYTF. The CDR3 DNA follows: TGTGCCTGCACTGTACTCTATGGCTACACCTTC.

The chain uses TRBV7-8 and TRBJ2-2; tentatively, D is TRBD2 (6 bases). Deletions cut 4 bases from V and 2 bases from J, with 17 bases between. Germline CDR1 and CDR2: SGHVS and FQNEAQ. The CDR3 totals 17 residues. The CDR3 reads CASSSRIAGRNTGELFF. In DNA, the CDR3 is TGTGCCAGCAGCTCCAGAATCGCCGGGAGAAACACCGGGGAGCTGTTTTTT.

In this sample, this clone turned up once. The CDR3 loop reads CASSLTVTNEKLFF. CDR3 DNA: TGTGCCAGCAGCTTAACAGTAACTAATGAAAAACTGTTTTTT. The chain carries TRBV7-9 and TRBJ1-4, with D uncertain. In germline, CDR1 is SEHNR, CDR2 FQNEAQ (reference sequence). V lost 2 bases, J lost 1 base, and 5 bases lay in between. This CDR3 contains 14 residues. Looking up the rest from reference TRBV7-9 and TRBJ1-4 gives the full variable domain: DTGVSQNPRHKITKRGQNVTFRCDPISEHNRLYWYRQTLGQGPEFLTYFQNEAQLEKSRLLSDRFSAERPKGSFSTLEIQRTEQGDSAMYLCASSLTVTNEKLFFGSGTQLSVL.

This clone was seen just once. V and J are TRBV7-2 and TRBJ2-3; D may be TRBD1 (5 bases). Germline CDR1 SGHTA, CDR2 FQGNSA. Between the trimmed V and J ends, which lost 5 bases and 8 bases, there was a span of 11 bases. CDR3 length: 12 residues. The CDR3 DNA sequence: TGTGCCAGCAGCCCAGGGTTAGGTACGCAGTATTTT. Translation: CASSPGLGTQYF.

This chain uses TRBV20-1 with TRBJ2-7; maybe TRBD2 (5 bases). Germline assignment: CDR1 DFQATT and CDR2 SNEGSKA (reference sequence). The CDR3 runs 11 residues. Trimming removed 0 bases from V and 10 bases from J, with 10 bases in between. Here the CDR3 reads CSARDGRGQYF. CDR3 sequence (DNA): TGCAGTGCTAGAGATGGCCGGGGACAGTACTTC.

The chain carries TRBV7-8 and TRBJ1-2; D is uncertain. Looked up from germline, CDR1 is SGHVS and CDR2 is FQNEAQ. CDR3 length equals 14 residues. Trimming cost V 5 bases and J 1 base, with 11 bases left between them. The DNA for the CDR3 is TGTGCCAGCAGCCCCATCACAGTTAACTATGGCTACACCTTC. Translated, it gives CASSPITVNYGYTF.

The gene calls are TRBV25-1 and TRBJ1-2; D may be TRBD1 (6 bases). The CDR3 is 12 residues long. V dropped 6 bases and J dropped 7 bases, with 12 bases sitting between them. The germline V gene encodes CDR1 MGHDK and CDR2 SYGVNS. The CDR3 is CASRLQGFGYTF. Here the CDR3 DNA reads TGTGCCAGCAGATTACAGGGCTTTGGCTACACCTTC.

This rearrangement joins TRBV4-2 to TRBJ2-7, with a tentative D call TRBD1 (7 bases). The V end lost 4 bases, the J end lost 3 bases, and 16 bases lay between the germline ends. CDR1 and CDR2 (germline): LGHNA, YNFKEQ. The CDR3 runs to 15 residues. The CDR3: CASSPRDSLFYEQYF. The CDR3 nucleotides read TGTGCCAGCAGCCCGCGGGACAGCCTTTTCTACGAGCAGTACTTC.

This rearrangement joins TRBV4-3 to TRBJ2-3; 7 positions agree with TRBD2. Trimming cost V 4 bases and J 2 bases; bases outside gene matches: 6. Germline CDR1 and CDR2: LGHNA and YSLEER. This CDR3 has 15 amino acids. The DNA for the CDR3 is TGCGCCAGCAGCCCAGGCGGGAGTGCCACAGATACGCAGTATTTT. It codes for CASSPGGSATDTQYF.

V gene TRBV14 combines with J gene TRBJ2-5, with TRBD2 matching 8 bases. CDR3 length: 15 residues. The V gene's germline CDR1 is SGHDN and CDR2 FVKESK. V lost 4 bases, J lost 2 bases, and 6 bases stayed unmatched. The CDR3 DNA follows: TGTGCCAGCAGCCCTGGGGCTAGCGGGCAAGAGACCCAGTACTTC. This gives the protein CASSPGASGQETQYF.

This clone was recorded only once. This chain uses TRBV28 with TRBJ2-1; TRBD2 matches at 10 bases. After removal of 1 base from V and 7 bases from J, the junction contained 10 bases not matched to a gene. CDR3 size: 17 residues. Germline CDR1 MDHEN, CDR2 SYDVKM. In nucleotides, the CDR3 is TGTGCCAGCAGTTTATCTAGAGGACTAGCGGCCCGGAATGAGCAGTTCTTC. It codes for CASSLSRGLAARNEQFF.

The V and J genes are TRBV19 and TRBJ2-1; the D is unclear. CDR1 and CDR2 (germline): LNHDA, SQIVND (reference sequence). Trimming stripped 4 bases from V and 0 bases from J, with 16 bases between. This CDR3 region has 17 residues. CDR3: CASSRRPSLSSYNEQFF. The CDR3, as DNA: TGTGCCAGTAGTAGGAGACCGAGCCTCAGCTCCTACAATGAGCAGTTCTTC.

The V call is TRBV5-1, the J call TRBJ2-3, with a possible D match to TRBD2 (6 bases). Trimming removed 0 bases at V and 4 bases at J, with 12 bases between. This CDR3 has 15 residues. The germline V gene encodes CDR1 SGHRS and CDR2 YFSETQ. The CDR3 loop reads CASSLDGSPPDTQYF. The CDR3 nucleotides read TGCGCCAGCAGCTTGGACGGGAGTCCCCCAGATACGCAGTATTTT.

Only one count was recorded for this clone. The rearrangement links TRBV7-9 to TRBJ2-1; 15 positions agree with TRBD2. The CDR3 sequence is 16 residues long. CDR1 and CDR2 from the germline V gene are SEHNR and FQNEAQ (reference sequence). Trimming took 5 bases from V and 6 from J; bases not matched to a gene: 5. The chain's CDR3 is CASSPGLAGGGNEQFF. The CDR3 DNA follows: TGTGCCAGCAGCCCTGGACTAGCGGGAGGGGGCAATGAGCAGTTCTTC.

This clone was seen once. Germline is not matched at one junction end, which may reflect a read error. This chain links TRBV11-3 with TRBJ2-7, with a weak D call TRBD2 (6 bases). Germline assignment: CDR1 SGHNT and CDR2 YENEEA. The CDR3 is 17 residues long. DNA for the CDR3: TGTGCCAGCAGCCTAGAGGGCGGGGATGCCTCCTCCTACGAGCAGTACTTC. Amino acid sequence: CASSLEGGDASSYEQYF. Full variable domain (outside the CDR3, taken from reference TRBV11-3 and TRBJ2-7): EAGVVQSPRYKIIEKKQPVAFWCNPISGHNTLYWYLQNLGQGPELLIRYENEEAVDDSQLPKDRFSAERLKGVDSTLKIQPAELGDSAVYLCASSLEGGDASSYEQYFGPGTRLTVT.

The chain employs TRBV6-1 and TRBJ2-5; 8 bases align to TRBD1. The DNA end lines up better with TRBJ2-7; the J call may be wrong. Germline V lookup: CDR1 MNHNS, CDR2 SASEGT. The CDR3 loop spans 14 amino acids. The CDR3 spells CASSRTDRGYEQYF. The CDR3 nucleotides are TGTGCCAGCTCCAGGACCGACAGGGGCTACGAGCAGTACTTC.